This is a list of T cell receptor beta chains from one sample in a study of shared clonotypes between healthy human individuals. Data came from immunoSEQ multiplex PCR; TCRdb stores just in-frame clones and leaves some out. The sample consists of about 2.4 million clones, 93% of them appearing once. The specimen sequenced was naive CD4+ T cells from PBMCs. These receptors were collected from a man aged 18 to 35 in good health. Some clones in this sample may be carry-over from other donors' samples. The CDR3 runs from the conserved cysteine through the conserved F or W. A D gene is named only where the DNA matches it firmly. Expanded clones get a size class; other rows say once, few or many, or leave the size out.

cdr3_nt: TGTGCCTGGGCGGGACAGGGGAATTCACCCCTCCACTTT; cdr3_aa: CAWAGQGNSPLHF; clone_size: -; d_call: TRBD1; j_call: TRBJ1-6; v_call: TRBV30
cdr3_nt: TGTGCCAGCAGTGAATCAATTAGCGGGAGATTTCAGTTCTTC; cdr3_aa: CASSESISGRFQFF; clone_size: -; d_call: TRBD2; j_call: TRBJ2-1; v_call: TRBV2
cdr3_nt: TGTGCCAGCAGCCTAGGACGGGACAGGATTCGGGAGCAGTACTTC; cdr3_aa: CASSLGRDRIREQYF; clone_size: -; d_call: TRBD1; j_call: TRBJ2-7; v_call: TRBV14
cdr3_nt: TGCGCCAGCAGCTTTAACGGCGGGAGGCTCCTCACAGATACGCAGTATTTT; cdr3_aa: CASSFNGGRLLTDTQYF; clone_size: -; d_call: TRBD2; j_call: TRBJ2-3; v_call: TRBV5-1
cdr3_nt: TGTGCCAGCAGCCAGGGGGGACTAGTAACCTACGAGCAGTACTTC; cdr3_aa: CASSQGGLVTYEQYF; clone_size: -; d_call: -; j_call: TRBJ2-7; v_call: TRBV6-5
cdr3_nt: TGTGCCAGCAGTCCCCTAGCCGGATCCACGCAGTATTTT; cdr3_aa: CASSPLAGSTQYF; clone_size: -; d_call: -; j_call: TRBJ2-3; v_call: TRBV6-5
cdr3_nt: TGCGCCAGCAGTGACCGGGAGGCCAATGGCTACACCTTC; cdr3_aa: CASSDREANGYTF; clone_size: -; d_call: -; j_call: TRBJ1-2; v_call: TRBV10-2
cdr3_nt: TGTGCCAGCAGCTTACAGGTCAGCCTAAAAGAGACCCAGTACTTC; cdr3_aa: CASSLQVSLKETQYF; clone_size: -; d_call: -; j_call: TRBJ2-5; v_call: TRBV7-9
cdr3_nt: TGTGCCAGCAGTTTTTGGTTCTCCGGGACTAGCGGTAGCTCCTACAATGAGCAGTTCTTC; cdr3_aa: CASSFWFSGTSGSSYNEQFF; clone_size: -; d_call: TRBD2; j_call: TRBJ2-1; v_call: TRBV27
cdr3_nt: TGTGCCACCAGCAGGGAATGGTACTACGAGCAGTACTTC; cdr3_aa: CATSREWYYEQYF; clone_size: -; d_call: -; j_call: TRBJ2-7; v_call: TRBV15
cdr3_nt: TGTGCCAGCAGTTCCCTCCCCTACGAGCAGTACTTC; cdr3_aa: CASSSLPYEQYF; clone_size: -; d_call: -; j_call: TRBJ2-7; v_call: TRBV28
cdr3_nt: TGTGCCAGCAGCCGTAGGGGGGGGCCCTGGAAAGGAGAGCAGTACTTC; cdr3_aa: CASSRRGGPWKGEQYF; clone_size: -; d_call: -; j_call: TRBJ2-7; v_call: TRBV9
cdr3_nt: TGTGCCAGCAGGGACCTACGAAACACCATATATTTT; cdr3_aa: CASRDLRNTIYF; clone_size: once; d_call: -; j_call: TRBJ1-3; v_call: TRBV6-5
cdr3_nt: TGTGCCAGCTCACCAGATTCGGGGCGCCGGGATGAAAAACTGTTTTTT; cdr3_aa: CASSPDSGRRDEKLFF; clone_size: -; d_call: -; j_call: TRBJ1-4; v_call: TRBV18
cdr3_nt: TGTGCCAGCAGAGGACTAGCGGGGAGCTCCTACAATGAGCAGTTCTTC; cdr3_aa: CASRGLAGSSYNEQFF; clone_size: -; d_call: TRBD2; j_call: TRBJ2-1; v_call: TRBV2
cdr3_nt: TGTGCCAGCAGTGAACGAAACAATGAGCAGTTCTTC; cdr3_aa: CASSERNNEQFF; clone_size: -; d_call: -; j_call: TRBJ2-1; v_call: TRBV2
cdr3_nt: TGTGCCATACGGAGTGGGGCTACCTACGAGCAGTACTTC; cdr3_aa: CAIRSGATYEQYF; clone_size: -; d_call: -; j_call: TRBJ2-7; v_call: TRBV2